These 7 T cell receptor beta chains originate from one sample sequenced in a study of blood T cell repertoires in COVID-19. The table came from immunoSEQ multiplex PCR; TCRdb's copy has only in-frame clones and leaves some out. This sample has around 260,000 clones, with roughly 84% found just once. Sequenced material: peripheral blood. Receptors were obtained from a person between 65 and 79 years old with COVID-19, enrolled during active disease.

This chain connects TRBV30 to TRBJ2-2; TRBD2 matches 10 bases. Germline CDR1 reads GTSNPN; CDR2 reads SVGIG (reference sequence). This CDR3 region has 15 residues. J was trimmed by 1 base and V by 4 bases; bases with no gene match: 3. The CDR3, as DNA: TGTGCCTGGATGCTAGCGGGAGAGAACACCGGGGAGCTGTTTTTT. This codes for CAWMLAGENTGELFF.

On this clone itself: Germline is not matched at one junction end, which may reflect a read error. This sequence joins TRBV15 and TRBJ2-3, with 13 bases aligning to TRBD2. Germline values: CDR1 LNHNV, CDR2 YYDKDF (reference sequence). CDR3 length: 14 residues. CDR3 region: CATSRTGLAGFVHF. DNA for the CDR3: TGTGCCACCAGCAGAACGGGACTAGCGGGGTTCGTACATTTT.

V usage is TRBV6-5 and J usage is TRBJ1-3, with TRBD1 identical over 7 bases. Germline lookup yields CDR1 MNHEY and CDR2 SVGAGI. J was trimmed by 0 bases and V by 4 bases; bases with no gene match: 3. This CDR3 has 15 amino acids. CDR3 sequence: CASSSTGDSGNTIYF. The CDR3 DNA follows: TGTGCCAGCAGTTCCACAGGGGACTCTGGAAACACCATATATTTT.

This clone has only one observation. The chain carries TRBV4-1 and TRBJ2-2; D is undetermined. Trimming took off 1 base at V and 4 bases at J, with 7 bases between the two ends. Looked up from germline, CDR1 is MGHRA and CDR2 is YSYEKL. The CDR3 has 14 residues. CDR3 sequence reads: CASSQGPGTGELFF. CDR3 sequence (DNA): TGCGCCAGCAGCCAAGGTCCGGGCACCGGGGAGCTGTTTTTT.

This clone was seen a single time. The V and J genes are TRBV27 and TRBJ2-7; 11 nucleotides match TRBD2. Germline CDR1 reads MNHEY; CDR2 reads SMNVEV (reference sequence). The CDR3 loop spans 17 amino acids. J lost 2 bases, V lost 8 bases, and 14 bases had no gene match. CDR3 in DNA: TGTGCCAGCCGGATCTGGCTAGCGGGGGGAGTCACCTACGAGCAGTACTTC. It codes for CASRIWLAGGVTYEQYF.

CDR3 protein: CASSYGQNEQFF. In DNA form, the CDR3 reads TGTGCCAGCAGTTACGGGCAAAATGAGCAGTTCTTC. The chain links TRBV6-5 to TRBJ2-1; no firm D call. The CDR3 is 12 residues long. V was shortened by 2 bases and J by 7 bases, with 6 bases between the two germline ends. The germline V gene encodes CDR1 MNHEY and CDR2 SVGAGI.

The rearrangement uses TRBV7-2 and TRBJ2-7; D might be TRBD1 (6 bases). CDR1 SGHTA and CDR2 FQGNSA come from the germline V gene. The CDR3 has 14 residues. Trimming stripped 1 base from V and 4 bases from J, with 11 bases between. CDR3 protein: CASSLGGGLYEQYF. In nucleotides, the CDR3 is TGTGCCAGCAGCTTAGGTGGGGGCCTATACGAGCAGTACTTC.